The clone carrying this T cell receptor beta chain was picked up a small number of times. Its cognate antigen is unknown. The sample comes from a study of response to subunit inactivated influenza vaccine. From the RT-PCR reads, TCRdb called clonotypes with MiXCR, one entry per CDR3 protein. In the table there are 540,000 or so distinct CDR3 sequences, 10% to 15% of which are singletons. Study-level findings and limits: Only a handful of new T cells, the authors suggested, are recruited with each seasonal influenza vaccination.

The V and J ends lost 5 bases and 3 bases respectively, with 20 bases between them. Germline loops: CDR1 MGHDK, CDR2 SYGVNS. CDR3 length: 16 amino acids. J is TRBJ2-7 and V is TRBV25-1; TRBD2 might be the D (5 bases). This specimen consisted of PBMCs from blood, obtained roughly 45 days after vaccination. The clonotype comes from a man in his fifties or sixties who received an inactivated influenza vaccine. The CDR3: CASSPQDRGPNYEQYF. For the CDR3, the DNA is TGTGCCAGCAGTCCGCAAGACCGCGGGCCAAACTACGAGCAGTACTTC.